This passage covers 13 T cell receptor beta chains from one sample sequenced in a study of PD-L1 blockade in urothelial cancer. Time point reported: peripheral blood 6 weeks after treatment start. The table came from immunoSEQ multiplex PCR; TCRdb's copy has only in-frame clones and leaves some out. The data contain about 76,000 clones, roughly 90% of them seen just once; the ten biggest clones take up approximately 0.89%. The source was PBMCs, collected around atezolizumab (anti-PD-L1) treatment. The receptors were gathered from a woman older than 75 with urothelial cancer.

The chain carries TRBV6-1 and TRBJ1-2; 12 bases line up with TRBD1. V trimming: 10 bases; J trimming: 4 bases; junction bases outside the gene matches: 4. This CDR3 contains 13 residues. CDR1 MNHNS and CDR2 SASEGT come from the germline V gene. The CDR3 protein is CATGTGGIYGYTF. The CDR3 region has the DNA TGTGCCACCGGGACAGGGGGCATCTATGGCTACACCTTC.

The CDR3: CASRPTRGQETQYF. As DNA, the CDR3 is TGTGCCAGCAGACCAACTCGGGGCCAAGAGACCCAGTACTTC. The chain combines TRBV7-2 with TRBJ2-5; possible D gene TRBD2, 5 bases. Germline CDR1 is SGHTA and CDR2 is FQGNSA. The CDR3 contains 14 residues. Trimming removed 6 bases at V and 1 base at J, with 12 bases between.

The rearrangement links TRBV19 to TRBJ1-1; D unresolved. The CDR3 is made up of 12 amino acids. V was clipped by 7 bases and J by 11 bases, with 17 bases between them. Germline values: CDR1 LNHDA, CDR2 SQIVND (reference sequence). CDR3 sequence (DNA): TGTGCCAGTAACACTCTGGGCAATCAGGCTTTCTTT. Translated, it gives CASNTLGNQAFF.

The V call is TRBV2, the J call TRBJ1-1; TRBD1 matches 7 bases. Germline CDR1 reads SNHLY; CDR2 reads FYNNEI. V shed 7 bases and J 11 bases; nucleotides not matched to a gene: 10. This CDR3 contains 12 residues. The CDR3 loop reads CASTDVGTAAFF. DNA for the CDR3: TGTGCCAGCACTGACGTTGGGACAGCGGCTTTCTTT. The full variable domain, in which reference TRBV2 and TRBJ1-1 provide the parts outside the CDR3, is EPEVTQTPSHQVTQMGQEVILRCVPISNHLYFYWYRQILGQKVEFLVSFYNNEISEKSEIFDDQFSVERPDGSNFTLKIRSTKLEDSAMYFCASTDVGTAAFFGQGTRLTVV.

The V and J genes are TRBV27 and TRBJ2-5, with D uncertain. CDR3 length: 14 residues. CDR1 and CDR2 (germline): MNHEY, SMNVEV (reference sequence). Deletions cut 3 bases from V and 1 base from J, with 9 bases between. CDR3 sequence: CASSFGHRQETQYF. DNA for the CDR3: TGTGCCAGCAGTTTTGGGCACCGCCAAGAGACCCAGTACTTC.

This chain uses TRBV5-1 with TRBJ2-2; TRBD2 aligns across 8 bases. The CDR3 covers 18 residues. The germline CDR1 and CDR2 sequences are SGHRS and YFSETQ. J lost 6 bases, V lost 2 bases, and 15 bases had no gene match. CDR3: CASSFGPGLVPFAGELFF. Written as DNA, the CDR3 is TGCGCCAGCAGCTTTGGTCCGGGACTAGTCCCCTTCGCCGGGGAGCTGTTTTTT.

CDR3 sequence reads: CASSLANEQYF. CDR3 sequence (DNA): TGTGCCAGCAGTCTCGCGAACGAGCAGTACTTC. The V gene is TRBV2, the J gene TRBJ2-7, with D unresolved. The CDR3 runs to 11 residues. Trimming took 5 bases from V and 5 from J, leaving 7 bases between them. CDR1 and CDR2 from the germline V gene are SNHLY and FYNNEI.

CDR3 region: CTSSQDAQGKTSGRVCEQFF. DNA for the CDR3: TGCACCAGCAGCCAAGACGCCCAGGGAAAAACTAGCGGGAGGGTTTGTGAGCAGTTCTTC. The gene calls are TRBV1 and TRBJ2-1; TRBD2, the table's D call, was not compared with the DNA. TRBV1 is flagged as a pseudogene. CDR3 length: 20 amino acids.

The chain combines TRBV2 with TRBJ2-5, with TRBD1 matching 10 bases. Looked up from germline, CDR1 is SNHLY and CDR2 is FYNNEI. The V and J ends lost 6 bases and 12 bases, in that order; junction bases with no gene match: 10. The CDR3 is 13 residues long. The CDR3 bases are TGTGCCAGCAGGGGGGACAGGGGCACCTCGGAGTACTTC. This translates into CASRGDRGTSEYF.

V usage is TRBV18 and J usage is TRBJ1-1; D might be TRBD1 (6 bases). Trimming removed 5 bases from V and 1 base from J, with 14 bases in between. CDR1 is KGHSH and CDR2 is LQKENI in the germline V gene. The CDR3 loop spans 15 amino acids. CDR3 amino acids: CASSSRGSANTEAFF. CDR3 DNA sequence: TGTGCCAGCTCATCCAGGGGTTCGGCGAACACTGAAGCTTTCTTT.

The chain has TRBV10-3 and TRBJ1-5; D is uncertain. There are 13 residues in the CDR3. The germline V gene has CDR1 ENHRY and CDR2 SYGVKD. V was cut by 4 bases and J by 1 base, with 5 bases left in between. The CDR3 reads CAISGGSNQPQHF. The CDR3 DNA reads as TGTGCCATCAGTGGAGGGAGCAATCAGCCCCAGCATTTT.

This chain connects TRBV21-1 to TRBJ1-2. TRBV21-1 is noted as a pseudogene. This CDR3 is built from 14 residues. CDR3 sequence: CASSKLVGGYGYTF. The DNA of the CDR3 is TGTGCCAGCAGCAAACTCGTCGGGGGCTATGGCTACACCTTC.

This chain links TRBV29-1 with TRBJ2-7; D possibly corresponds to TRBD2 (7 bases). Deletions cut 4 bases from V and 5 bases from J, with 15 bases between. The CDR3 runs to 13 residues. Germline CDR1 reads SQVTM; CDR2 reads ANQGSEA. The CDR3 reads CSVAGGSPNEQYF. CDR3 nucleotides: TGCAGCGTTGCGGGGGGCTCCCCCAACGAGCAGTACTTC.